These T cell receptor beta chains were read from a single sample in a study of T-cell memory formation after mild COVID-19. TCRdb re-called the 5' RACE reads with MiXCR, one entry per CDR3 protein. This table has fewer than 350,000 distinct CDR3 sequences, approximately 15% appearing once. Sequenced: PBMCs or a T cell subset sorted from them (not recorded which). The origin of the receptors is a man between 18 and 29 years old who had mild COVID-19 (a few samples of this study predate the infection). Cell type and time point are not known. CDR3s include the opening cysteine and the closing phenylalanine or tryptophan. D genes are given only for firm matches. Expanded clones get a size class; other rows say once, few or many, or leave the size out.

j_gene: TRBJ2-3
v_gene: TRBV7-9
d_gene: .
abundance: .
CDR3aa: CASSFWVGDTQYF
CDR3nt: TGTGCCAGCAGCTTCTGGGTAGGAGATACGCAGTATTTT

j_gene: TRBJ1-1
v_gene: TRBV4-1
d_gene: .
abundance: few
CDR3aa: CASSQGGASGRKNTEAFF
CDR3nt: TGCGCCAGCAGCCAAGGAGGGGCGAGCGGCCGCAAGAACACTGAAGCTTTCTTT

j_gene: TRBJ1-1
v_gene: TRBV30
d_gene: .
abundance: .
CDR3aa: CAWSPGLGNTEAFF
CDR3nt: TGTGCCTGGAGCCCCGGCCTGGGGAACACTGAAGCTTTCTTT

j_gene: TRBJ2-3
v_gene: TRBV7-6
d_gene: .
abundance: few
CDR3aa: CASSPLAVPTGDTQYF
CDR3nt: TGTGCCAGCAGCCCCTTAGCGGTTCCGACGGGGGATACGCAGTATTTT

j_gene: TRBJ1-1
v_gene: TRBV29-1
d_gene: .
abundance: .
CDR3aa: CSARTGVMDGAFF
CDR3nt: TGCAGCGCCAGAACCGGGGTTATGGATGGAGCTTTCTTT

j_gene: TRBJ2-5
v_gene: TRBV2
d_gene: .
abundance: few
CDR3aa: CASSEDSEETQYF
CDR3nt: TGTGCCAGCAGTGAAGACTCCGAGGAGACCCAGTACTTC

j_gene: TRBJ2-4
v_gene: TRBV7-2
d_gene: TRBD1
abundance: few
CDR3aa: CASSSGGIAKNIQYF
CDR3nt: TGTGCCAGCAGTTCAGGGGGAATAGCCAAAAACATTCAGTACTTC

j_gene: TRBJ2-3
v_gene: TRBV5-1
d_gene: TRBD1
abundance: few
CDR3aa: CASSLGQGAPDTQYF
CDR3nt: TGCGCCAGCAGCTTGGGACAGGGGGCCCCAGATACGCAGTATTTT

j_gene: TRBJ2-3
v_gene: TRBV5-6
d_gene: .
abundance: .
CDR3aa: CASSLVGSTYASTDTQYF
CDR3nt: TGTGCCAGCAGCTTGGTGGGGAGTACATACGCTAGCACAGATACGCAGTATTTT

j_gene: TRBJ2-5
v_gene: TRBV3-1
d_gene: .
abundance: .
CDR3aa: CASSQDRGRAKTQYF
CDR3nt: TGTGCCAGCAGCCAAGATAGAGGCAGGGCCAAGACCCAGTACTTC

j_gene: TRBJ2-1
v_gene: TRBV13
d_gene: TRBD1
abundance: .
CDR3aa: CASSLARDRGLDEQFF
CDR3nt: TGTGCCAGCAGCTTAGCCCGGGACAGGGGGCTGGATGAGCAGTTCTTC

j_gene: TRBJ1-2
v_gene: TRBV12-3/TRBV12-4
d_gene: TRBD1
abundance: few
CDR3aa: CASSFRTGGLVYGYTF
CDR3nt: TGTGCCAGCAGTTTTCGGACAGGGGGCTTGGTTTATGGCTACACCTTC

j_gene: TRBJ2-2
v_gene: TRBV29-1
d_gene: .
abundance: .
CDR3aa: CSVEAGELFF
CDR3nt: TGCAGCGTTGAGGCCGGGGAGCTGTTTTTT

j_gene: TRBJ2-1
v_gene: TRBV19
d_gene: .
abundance: .
CDR3aa: CASSIIKGLSSYNEQFF
CDR3nt: TGTGCCAGTAGTATCATCAAGGGGCTAAGCTCCTACAATGAGCAGTTCTTC

j_gene: TRBJ2-5
v_gene: TRBV5-1
d_gene: .
abundance: .
CDR3aa: CASSSTVEETQYF
CDR3nt: TGCGCCAGCAGCTCAACAGTGGAAGAGACCCAGTACTTC

j_gene: TRBJ2-7
v_gene: TRBV4-1
d_gene: TRBD1
abundance: few
CDR3aa: CASSQDFGQGPYEQYF
CDR3nt: TGCGCCAGCAGCCAAGATTTCGGACAGGGTCCCTACGAGCAGTACTTC

j_gene: TRBJ1-2
v_gene: TRBV14
d_gene: .
abundance: .
CDR3aa: CASSQVRGGYTF
CDR3nt: TGTGCCAGCAGCCAAGTCAGAGGCGGCTACACCTTC

j_gene: TRBJ2-1
v_gene: TRBV20-1
d_gene: .
abundance: few
CDR3aa: CSARVKRGRGPYNEQFF
CDR3nt: TGCAGTGCTAGAGTTAAGAGGGGGCGGGGACCCTACAATGAGCAGTTCTTC

j_gene: TRBJ2-1
v_gene: TRBV24-1
d_gene: TRBD2
abundance: few
CDR3aa: CATSDGGGAPEQFF
CDR3nt: TGTGCCACCAGTGACGGCGGGGGGGCCCCTGAGCAGTTCTTC

j_gene: TRBJ2-1
v_gene: TRBV20-1
d_gene: TRBD2
abundance: .
CDR3aa: CSASQTSGAYNEQFF
CDR3nt: TGCAGTGCTAGTCAGACTAGCGGGGCCTACAATGAGCAGTTCTTC

j_gene: TRBJ2-3
v_gene: TRBV11-2
d_gene: TRBD2
abundance: .
CDR3aa: CASPRVIGGADPTDTQYF
CDR3nt: TGTGCCAGCCCCCGAGTTATCGGGGGGGCCGATCCCACAGATACGCAGTATTTT

j_gene: TRBJ2-1
v_gene: TRBV9
d_gene: .
abundance: .
CDR3aa: CASSGRVPSYNEQFF
CDR3nt: TGTGCCAGCAGCGGGAGGGTACCCTCCTACAATGAGCAGTTCTTC

j_gene: TRBJ1-2
v_gene: TRBV6-2/TRBV6-3
d_gene: .
abundance: .
CDR3aa: CASVIGHLNYGYTF
CDR3nt: TGTGCCAGCGTAATAGGACACTTAAACTATGGCTACACCTTC

j_gene: TRBJ2-4
v_gene: TRBV7-7
d_gene: TRBD1
abundance: .
CDR3aa: CAGQRLAKNIQYF
CDR3nt: TGTGCGGGACAGCGATTAGCCAAAAACATTCAGTACTTC

j_gene: TRBJ2-3
v_gene: TRBV6-1
d_gene: .
abundance: many
CDR3aa: CASSDTGSLRNTQYF
CDR3nt: TGTGCCAGCAGTGATACCGGCAGCTTGAGGAATACGCAGTATTTT

j_gene: TRBJ2-7
v_gene: TRBV27
d_gene: .
abundance: .
CDR3aa: CASSSNDGPYEQYF
CDR3nt: TGTGCCAGCAGCAGCAACGACGGACCCTACGAGCAGTACTTC

j_gene: TRBJ2-3
v_gene: TRBV10-3
d_gene: TRBD2
abundance: many
CDR3aa: CAMASGGALDTQYF
CDR3nt: TGTGCCATGGCTAGCGGGGGGGCTCTAGATACGCAGTATTTT

j_gene: TRBJ2-5
v_gene: TRBV29-1
d_gene: .
abundance: many
CDR3aa: CSVEKGGKETQYF
CDR3nt: TGCAGCGTCGAGAAGGGGGGGAAGGAGACCCAGTACTTC

j_gene: TRBJ2-2
v_gene: TRBV7-3
d_gene: .
abundance: .
CDR3aa: CASSLMGRNTGELFF
CDR3nt: TGTGCCAGCAGCTTAATGGGGCGTAACACCGGGGAGCTGTTTTTT

j_gene: TRBJ2-3
v_gene: TRBV11-2
d_gene: TRBD1
abundance: .
CDR3aa: CASSIRTGKFVDADTQYF
CDR3nt: TGTGCCAGCAGCATACGGACAGGGAAGTTCGTCGATGCAGATACGCAGTATTTT

j_gene: TRBJ2-7
v_gene: TRBV7-2
d_gene: .
abundance: few
CDR3aa: CASRSPGHNPDQQYF
CDR3nt: TGTGCCAGCAGGTCCCCGGGACACAATCCCGACCAGCAGTACTTC

j_gene: TRBJ2-3
v_gene: TRBV7-9
d_gene: TRBD2
abundance: few
CDR3aa: CASSSPESSGAQSDTQYF
CDR3nt: TGTGCCAGCAGCTCCCCAGAGTCTAGCGGGGCCCAATCCGATACGCAGTATTTT

j_gene: TRBJ1-5
v_gene: TRBV5-1
d_gene: TRBD1
abundance: few
CDR3aa: CASSPGTGLSPQHF
CDR3nt: TGCGCCAGCAGCCCCGGGACAGGGCTCTCCCCCCAGCATTTT

j_gene: TRBJ2-4
v_gene: TRBV28
d_gene: .
abundance: .
CDR3aa: CASSLWQAKNIQYF
CDR3nt: TGTGCCAGCAGTTTATGGCAGGCCAAAAACATTCAGTACTTC

j_gene: TRBJ1-2
v_gene: TRBV29-1
d_gene: .
abundance: .
CDR3aa: CSVEETGYTF
CDR3nt: TGCAGCGTTGAAGAAACCGGCTACACCTTC

j_gene: TRBJ2-1
v_gene: TRBV5-1
d_gene: TRBD2
abundance: .
CDR3aa: CASSVLAGGPVEQFF
CDR3nt: TGCGCCAGTTCCGTACTAGCGGGGGGGCCGGTTGAGCAGTTCTTC

j_gene: TRBJ2-5
v_gene: TRBV5-4
d_gene: .
abundance: few
CDR3aa: CASSFAGIQETQYF
CDR3nt: TGTGCCAGCAGCTTCGCGGGGATCCAAGAGACCCAGTACTTC

j_gene: TRBJ2-1
v_gene: TRBV7-9
d_gene: TRBD2
abundance: few
CDR3aa: CASSQTSGGYEQFF
CDR3nt: TGTGCCAGCAGCCAGACTAGCGGGGGGTATGAGCAGTTCTTC

j_gene: TRBJ2-7
v_gene: TRBV10-1
d_gene: TRBD1
abundance: few
CDR3aa: CASSKEAGTERPYEQYF
CDR3nt: TGCGCCAGCAGTAAGGAAGCCGGGACAGAGAGACCCTACGAGCAGTACTTC

j_gene: TRBJ2-7
v_gene: TRBV6-6
d_gene: .
abundance: .
CDR3aa: CASSSGSHDYEQYF
CDR3nt: TGTGCCAGCAGTTCGGGTTCCCATGACTACGAGCAGTACTTC

j_gene: TRBJ2-6
v_gene: TRBV7-6
d_gene: .
abundance: .
CDR3aa: CASSSLGFGSGANVLTF
CDR3nt: TGTGCCAGCAGCTCCCTCGGGTTCGGCTCTGGGGCCAACGTCCTGACTTTC